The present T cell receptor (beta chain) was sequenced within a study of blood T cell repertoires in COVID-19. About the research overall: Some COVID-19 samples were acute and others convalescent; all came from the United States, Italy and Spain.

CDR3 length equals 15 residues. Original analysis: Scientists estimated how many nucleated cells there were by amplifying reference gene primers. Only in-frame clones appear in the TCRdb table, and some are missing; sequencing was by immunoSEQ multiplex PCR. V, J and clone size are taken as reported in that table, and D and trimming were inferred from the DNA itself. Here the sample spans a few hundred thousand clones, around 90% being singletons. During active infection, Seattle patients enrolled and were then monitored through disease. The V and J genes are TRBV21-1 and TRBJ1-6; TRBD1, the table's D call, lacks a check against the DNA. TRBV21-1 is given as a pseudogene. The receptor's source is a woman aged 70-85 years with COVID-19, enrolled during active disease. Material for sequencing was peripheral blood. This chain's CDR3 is CASSNCGGPGSPLHF. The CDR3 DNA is TGTGCCAGCAGCAATTGTGGGGGCCCAGGGTCACCCCTCCACTTT.